The 28 T cell receptor beta chains listed next were all sequenced from one sample in a study of T-cell reconstitution after alpha-beta-depleted transplantation in children. Preparation of the TCRbeta library involved a method that used unique molecular identifiers. In TCRdb, the PCR reads were re-called with MiXCR into one record per CDR3 protein. The table has about 240,000 distinct CDR3 sequences, 9.5% to 15% seen once. This specimen was PBMCs from the stem cell graft donor, taken from the stem cell graft. The receptors were sampled from a human donor who donated a stem cell graft to a child with acute lymphoblastic leukemia.

Ten or more counts support this clonotype. The chain has TRBV9 and TRBJ2-1, with D perhaps being TRBD1 or TRBD2 (5 bases each). CDR1 SGDLS and CDR2 YYNGEE come from the germline V gene. The CDR3 consists of 16 residues. With 1 base removed from V and 5 bases from J, the gap between germline ends came to 16 bases. The CDR3 region has the DNA TGTGCCAGCAGCGTAAGCCGGGGACCGTCCCACAATGAGCAGTTCTTC. The encoded protein is CASSVSRGPSHNEQFF. Full variable domain (missing parts from reference TRBV9 and TRBJ2-1): DSGVTQTPKHLITATGQRVTLRCSPRSGDLSVYWYQQSLDQGLQFLIQYYNGEERAKGNILERFSAQQFPDLHSELNLSSLELGDSALYFCASSVSRGPSHNEQFFGPGTRLTVL.

This clonotype was observed many times. The chain is built from TRBV12-3 or TRBV12-4 and TRBJ2-5; no clear D. The V end was cut by 6 bases, the J end by 5 bases, with 7 bases between. The CDR3 extends over 11 amino acids. The CDR3 DNA reads TGTGCCAGCAGCAACGGGGAGACCCAGTACTTC. This codes for CASSNGETQYF.

This clonotype has at least ten counts. The chain recombines TRBV20-1 with TRBJ1-1, with a tentative D call TRBD1 (5 bases). The CDR3 runs 14 residues. V was cut by 0 bases and J by 10 bases, with 18 bases left in between. Germline CDR1 DFQATT, CDR2 SNEGSKA (reference sequence). The CDR3 protein is CSARDESGTWRAFF. DNA of the CDR3: TGCAGTGCTAGAGATGAGTCGGGGACCTGGAGAGCTTTCTTT.

This clonotype was seen many times. V gene TRBV20-1 combines with J gene TRBJ2-7, with a possible D match to TRBD2 (5 bases). The CDR3 runs 13 residues. The V end was cut by 5 bases, the J end by 0 bases, with 11 bases between. The germline V gene encodes CDR1 DFQATT and CDR2 SNEGSKA (reference sequence). The CDR3 DNA sequence: TGCAGTGCTGCGGGTCTTCTCTCCTACGAGCAGTACTTC. Protein sequence: CSAAGLLSYEQYF.

This clonotype has at least ten counts. V is TRBV28 and J is TRBJ1-1; no definite D call. The CDR3 totals 13 residues. From germline, CDR1 is MDHEN and CDR2 SYDVKM. V was pared by 8 bases and J by 5 bases, with 15 bases between. DNA for the CDR3: TGTGCCAGCGTACCTAGGGCAAGGACTGAAGCTTTCTTT. It specifies CASVPRARTEAFF.

This clonotype was seen many times. The CDR3 sequence is CASSSAGAANEKLFF. The CDR3 DNA reads as TGTGCCAGCAGCTCCGCGGGGGCGGCTAATGAAAAACTGTTTTTT. This sequence joins TRBV9 and TRBJ1-4, with D possibly being TRBD1 (6 bases). Trimming took off 4 bases at V and 3 bases at J, with 13 bases between the two ends. Germline CDR1 SGDLS, CDR2 YYNGEE. The length of the CDR3 is 15 residues.

There are many counts of this clonotype. This chain connects TRBV12-3 or TRBV12-4 to TRBJ1-5; D remains unclear. CDR3 length: 14 amino acids. V lost 3 bases and J 6 bases, leaving 12 bases between the germline ends. The DNA for the CDR3 is TGTGCCAGCAGTTTTGTAGGAGGAGGTCAGCCCCAGCATTTT. It yields the protein CASSFVGGGQPQHF.

V is TRBV24-1 and J is TRBJ2-2; D is uncertain. The V and J ends lost 6 bases and 1 base respectively, with 11 bases between them. This CDR3 spans 15 amino acids. CDR1 KGHDR and CDR2 SFDVKD come from the germline V gene. The CDR3 spells CATSKTTGNTGELFF. In DNA form, the CDR3 reads TGTGCCACCAGTAAAACTACTGGGAACACCGGGGAGCTGTTTTTT.

This clonotype was detected ten times or more. The chain links TRBV5-1 to TRBJ1-1; D is undetermined. The CDR3 extends over 12 amino acids. Trimming pared 5 bases from V and 0 bases from J, leaving 5 bases between. Germline lookup yields CDR1 SGHRS and CDR2 YFSETQ. The DNA for the CDR3 is TGCGCCAGCAGGCAGGTGAACACTGAAGCTTTCTTT. It translates to CASRQVNTEAFF.

This clonotype has a count of ten or more. This chain links TRBV21-1 with TRBJ2-1; TRBD2, as called in the table, went unchecked against the DNA. TRBV21-1 is reported as a pseudogene. The CDR3 contains 17 residues. This chain's CDR3 is CASSKGRRAGSDNEQFF. The CDR3 DNA reads as TGTGCCAGCAGCAAAGGGAGGAGGGCAGGGAGTGACAATGAGCAGTTCTTC.

This clonotype has ten or more counts. The V and J genes are TRBV24-1 and TRBJ2-2, with 9 nucleotides matching TRBD2. The CDR3 runs to 14 residues. In germline, CDR1 is KGHDR, CDR2 SFDVKD. J lost 3 bases, V lost 5 bases, and 0 bases had no gene match. In nucleotides, the CDR3 is TGTGCCACCAGTGGGACTAGCGACACCGGGGAGCTGTTTTTT. As protein: CATSGTSDTGELFF.

This clonotype was seen ten or more times. This chain connects TRBV20-1 to TRBJ2-3, with D hard to call. The V and J ends lost 3 bases and 4 bases respectively, with 11 bases between them. This CDR3 comprises 13 residues. Germline lookup yields CDR1 DFQATT and CDR2 SNEGSKA (reference sequence). The CDR3 loop reads CSASRRRSDTQYF. In DNA form, the CDR3 reads TGCAGTGCTAGTCGGCGGAGATCAGATACGCAGTATTTT.

The chain is built from TRBV28 and TRBJ2-2; perhaps D is TRBD1 or TRBD2 (5 bases each). The CDR3 is made up of 15 amino acids. In germline, CDR1 is MDHEN, CDR2 SYDVKM. With 3 bases removed from V and 6 bases from J, the gap between germline ends came to 14 bases. As DNA, the CDR3 is TGTGCCAGCAGTTTTAGGGGACCATCCGCCGGGGAGCTGTTTTTT. It is translated as CASSFRGPSAGELFF.

This clonotype came up many times. This chain links TRBV20-1 with TRBJ2-1, with a tentative D call TRBD2 (6 bases). Looked up from germline, CDR1 is DFQATT and CDR2 is SNEGSKA (reference sequence). The CDR3 consists of 14 residues. Between the trimmed V and J ends, which lost 3 bases and 6 bases, there was a span of 15 bases. CDR3 in DNA: TGCAGTGCTAGTTGGCTAGCGAGGGGCAATGAGCAGTTCTTC. Translation: CSASWLARGNEQFF.

This clonotype was counted ten times or more. The J gene is TRBJ2-7, the V gene TRBV20-1; D remains unclear. Germline V gene lookup returns CDR1 DFQATT and CDR2 SNEGSKA (reference sequence). The germline V and J ends were trimmed by 5 bases and 5 bases, with 13 bases remaining between them. The CDR3 has 12 residues. The CDR3 is CSAFRQFHEQYF. The CDR3 nucleotides read TGCAGTGCTTTTAGGCAGTTCCACGAGCAGTACTTC.

J is TRBJ1-1 and V is TRBV20-1; TRBD1 is a possible D gene (6 bases). From germline, CDR1 is DFQATT and CDR2 SNEGSKA (reference sequence). The CDR3 is 15 amino acids. Trimming took 6 bases from V and 7 from J, leaving 24 bases between them. The CDR3, as DNA: TGCAGTGCGCGGCGGGGGGGCGCCTCTCCGGATGAAGCTTTCTTT. It yields the protein CSARRGGASPDEAFF.

At least ten counts were recorded for this clonotype. V is TRBV20-1 and J is TRBJ2-1; 7 bases are a match to TRBD2. Germline CDR1 reads DFQATT; CDR2 reads SNEGSKA (reference sequence). The CDR3 has 14 residues. Trimming removed 1 base from V and 8 bases from J; junction bases left unmatched: 8. This chain's CDR3 is CSARGPSGLYEQFF. The CDR3 bases are TGCAGTGCTAGAGGCCCTAGCGGTTTGTATGAGCAGTTCTTC.

Ten or more counts support this clonotype. The chain joins TRBV29-1 to TRBJ1-3; D not resolved. The germline V and J ends were trimmed by 3 bases and 4 bases, with 7 bases remaining between them. CDR1 is SQVTM and CDR2 is ANQGSEA in the germline V gene. The length of the CDR3 is 12 residues. The CDR3 here is CSVDRPGNTIYF. The CDR3 region has the DNA TGCAGCGTTGACAGACCGGGAAACACCATATATTTT.

V usage is TRBV19 and J usage is TRBJ1-1, with D unresolved. The CDR3 length is 12 residues. Per the germline V gene, CDR1 is LNHDA and CDR2 is SQIVND (reference sequence). Trimming removed 3 bases at V and 7 bases at J, with 9 bases between. CDR3 bases: TGTGCCAGTAGTATCGGTGGACTTGAAGCTTTCTTT. Translated, it gives CASSIGGLEAFF.

This clonotype was seen ten or more times. V and J are TRBV12-3 or TRBV12-4 and TRBJ2-7, with TRBD2 matching over 10 bases. V gave up 7 bases and J gave up 3 bases; unmatched junction bases: 9. The CDR3 is 15 amino acids. CDR3 sequence: CASKAGGGLYYEQYF. The CDR3 region has the DNA TGTGCCAGCAAAGCGGGAGGGGGCCTCTACTACGAGCAGTACTTC.

This clonotype was seen many times. This rearrangement joins TRBV12-3 or TRBV12-4 to TRBJ2-7, with TRBD2 as a possible D gene (6 bases). The CDR3 is 13 residues long. V lost 5 bases to trimming and J lost 3 bases, with 11 bases between them. This CDR3 reads CASSPSGVYEQYF. The DNA of the CDR3 is TGTGCCAGCAGTCCATCGGGGGTCTACGAGCAGTACTTC.

At least ten counts were recorded for this clonotype. V and J are TRBV20-1 and TRBJ1-5, with 8 bases identical to TRBD1. V shed 4 bases, J shed 4 bases, and the junction held 15 bases outside the gene matches. CDR3 length equals 17 residues. Germline V gene sequence: CDR1 DFQATT, CDR2 SNEGSKA (reference sequence). The CDR3: CSAIPRTGKMGNQPQHF. The CDR3 nucleotides read TGCAGTGCTATTCCGAGGACAGGGAAGATGGGGAATCAGCCCCAGCATTTT.

This clonotype was counted at least ten times. The chain uses TRBV4-3 and TRBJ2-3, with 8 bases lining up with TRBD2. This CDR3 comprises 16 residues. The ends lost 4 bases at V and 4 bases at J; junction bases unmatched: 10. CDR1 is LGHNA and CDR2 is YSLEER in the germline V gene. DNA of the CDR3: TGCGCCAGCAGCCGTGGAATAGCGGGATCAGCAGATACGCAGTATTTT. Translated, it gives CASSRGIAGSADTQYF.

This clonotype was counted ten times or more. The CDR3 nucleotides read TGTGCCACCACCGGGACTAGCGTAAAAAGGAACACCGGGGAGCTGTTTTTT. Translation: CATTGTSVKRNTGELFF. V gene TRBV10-3 combines with J gene TRBJ2-2; 10 bases map to TRBD2. The CDR3 contains 17 residues. Germline V CDR1 and CDR2: ENHRY, SYGVKD. V gave up 10 bases and J gave up 1 base; unmatched junction bases: 12.

In its sample, this clonotype was seen many times. V gene TRBV7-9 combines with J gene TRBJ1-1; 11 bases align to TRBD1. Germline V gives CDR1 SEHNR, CDR2 FQNEAQ (reference sequence). V trimming: 6 bases; J trimming: 8 bases; junction bases outside the gene matches: 8. This CDR3 comprises 14 residues. The CDR3 reads CASRGPGQGVEAFF. CDR3 coding DNA: TGTGCCAGCAGGGGACCGGGACAGGGGGTAGAAGCTTTCTTT.

This clonotype came up a few times. V usage is TRBV5-1 and J usage is TRBJ2-7; 7 nucleotides match TRBD1. CDR3 length: 16 amino acids. Trimming cost V 1 base and J 0 bases; bases outside gene matches: 7. CDR1 and CDR2 (germline): SGHRS, YFSETQ. In nucleotides, the CDR3 is TGCGCCAGCAGCTTGTCAGGACAGGCCAGCTCCTACGAGCAGTACTTC. It yields the protein CASSLSGQASSYEQYF.

At least ten counts were recorded for this clonotype. This chain joins TRBV27 and TRBJ2-5; 8 nucleotides match TRBD1. The CDR3 loop spans 16 amino acids. Germline lookup yields CDR1 MNHEY and CDR2 SMNVEV (reference sequence). Unmatched junction bases numbered 12, after V lost 4 bases and J lost 5 bases. DNA for the CDR3: TGTGCCAGCAGTTCCCTTGCGAGACAGGGGAGGGAGACCCAGTACTTC. Encoded protein: CASSSLARQGRETQYF.

CDR3 sequence reads: CASSLVSGLSGELFF. The CDR3 DNA follows: TGTGCCAGCAGCTTAGTATCGGGCTTAAGCGGGGAGCTGTTTTTT. V usage is TRBV7-2 and J usage is TRBJ2-2, with D unclear. Deletions cut 1 base from V and 7 bases from J, with 13 bases between. There are 15 residues in the CDR3. Germline assignment: CDR1 SGHTA and CDR2 FQGNSA. The variable domain in full, completed from reference TRBV7-2 and TRBJ2-2, reads GAGVSQSPSNKVTEKGKDVELRCDPISGHTALYWYRQSLGQGLEFLIYFQGNSAPDKSGLPSDRFSAERTGGSVSTLTIQRTQQEDSAVYLCASSLVSGLSGELFFGEGSRLTVL.